Listed below are T cell receptor beta chains from one sample, sequenced in a study of CD8+ T cells in alopecia areata. Assay used: immunoSEQ multiplex PCR; TCRdb lists only in-frame clones, some missing. The sample yields some 220,000 clones, about 57% seen once. This material consisted of CD4+ T cells sorted from blood, taken at week 4, from a patient treated with tofacitinib. Receptors originate from a human donor with alopecia areata. Both conserved end residues are part of each CDR3.

>TRBV6-1|TRBJ1-1
CASSVSGLSNTEAFF
>TRBV7-3|TRBJ2-1
CASSPGRNYNEQFF
>TRBV19|TRBJ1-2
CASSTTVAGYTF
>TRBV25-1|TRBJ2-2
CASTERRDSAGELFF
>TRBV5-6|TRBJ2-1
CASSLKAGTYNEQFF
>TRBV2|TRBJ1-5
CASMMGGNQPQHF
>TRBV4-3|TRBJ1-1
CASSRTGEAFF
>TRBV27|TRBJ1-2
CASSRRDPGRDYGYTF
>TRBV6-6|TRBJ1-5
CASSQPQQPQHF
>TRBV29-1|TRBJ2-5
CSAATRVTETQYF
>TRBV27|TRBJ1-1
CASSLRRGGNTEAFF
>TRBV5-4|TRBJ1-6
CASSLPRTAVF
>TRBV30|TRBJ2-2
CAWIAGTSGRHRRTGELFF
>TRBV5-1|TRBJ1-2
CASSSDLGQTNYGYTF
>TRBV29-1|TRBJ2-1
CSAAGFTGGGSYNEQFF
>TRBV29-1|TRBJ2-7
CSAGQGTIYEQYF
>TRBV30|TRBJ2-7
CAWSVGGYSYEQYF
>TRBV6-5|TRBJ2-7
CASTPAGGYEQYF
>TRBV5-6|TRBJ2-6
CASSLSRGQTFSGANVLTF
>TRBV29-1|TRBJ1-1
CSVPGALNTEAFF
>TRBV20-1|TRBJ2-1
CSADSYNEQFF
>TRBV6-1|TRBJ2-7
CASSETSGGSRYF
>TRBV29-1|TRBJ1-2
CSAWGDRGTNYGYTF
>TRBV27|TRBJ1-2
CASSPDGRYGYTF
>TRBV27|TRBJ1-5
CASSFFGFNQPQHF
>TRBV5-1|TRBJ2-7
CASSPGEGFDEQYF
>TRBV7-2|-
CASSRLRGVDYEQYF
>TRBV9|TRBJ1-1
CASSVTGNTEAFF
>TRBV28|TRBJ2-6
CASSPPPGSGANVLTF
>TRBV6-5|TRBJ2-3
CASSKATGTQYF
>TRBV6-5|TRBJ2-7
CASSYNRDSTAHEQYF
>TRBV29-1|TRBJ2-1
CSALAGGNEQFF
>TRBV30|TRBJ2-3
CAWNAGGRTDTQYF
>TRBV5-6|TRBJ2-1
CASSRWDRGAYNEQFF
>TRBV27|TRBJ2-5
CASSGGPPGTQYF
>TRBV21-1|TRBJ2-6
CASSKLGTGGVLTF
>TRBV12-5|TRBJ1-5
CASGSPVGRDNQPQHF
>TRBV5-1|TRBJ2-1
CASSLDFSYNEQFF
>TRBV27|TRBJ2-3
CASSARGTGGDTQYF
>TRBV15|TRBJ2-1
CATSKTGEQFF
>TRBV4-3|TRBJ1-1
CASSLGQLGTEAFF
>TRBV7-3|TRBJ2-3
CASSLTRVDTQYF
>TRBV6-1|TRBJ2-7
CASSAGSQGEQYF
>TRBV25-1|TRBJ2-2
CASSRAGNTGELFF
>TRBV11-2|TRBJ2-7
CAGQRDSDYEQYF
>TRBV30|TRBJ2-3
CAWSAGVGTQYF
>TRBV5-1|TRBJ2-7
CASSEDGISSYEQYF
>TRBV29-1|TRBJ1-1
CSVEGRANTEAFF
>TRBV6-1|TRBJ1-1
CASSDWENTEAFF
>TRBV9|TRBJ2-5
CASSGRDQETQYF
>TRBV25-1|TRBJ1-2
CASSEYGSGYTF
>TRBV5-1|TRBJ2-7
CASSRTNEGSPEQYF
>TRBV29-1|TRBJ2-1
CSVEDRGLIEQFF
>TRBV29-1|TRBJ1-4
CSVELSGMYEDEKLFF
>TRBV15|TRBJ2-1
CATSRAPPEVTTFF
>TRBV29-1|TRBJ2-1
CSVTGTGGEQFF
>TRBV29-1|TRBJ1-2
CSVAGQGSGYTF
>TRBV7-3|TRBJ2-3
CASRYGSDTQYF
>TRBV30|TRBJ2-1
CAWGQYNEQFF
>TRBV7-9|TRBJ1-5
CASSLSNQPQHF